Presented here are 28 T cell receptor beta chains from one specimen sequenced in a study of T-cell memory formation after mild COVID-19. One entry per CDR3 protein, called by TCRdb with MiXCR from the 5' RACE reads. The table records 140,000 or so distinct CDR3 sequences, 6% to 7% of them present only once. Material for sequencing was PBMCs or a T cell subset sorted from them (not recorded which). The receptors derive from an adult woman who had mild COVID-19 (a few samples of this study predate the infection). Cell type and time point are not known.

Only a few counts were recorded for this clonotype. CDR3 sequence: CASSEFATNEKLFF. Here the CDR3 DNA reads TGTGCCAGCAGTGAATTTGCAACTAATGAAAAACTGTTTTTT. The V and J genes are TRBV12-3 or TRBV12-4 and TRBJ1-4; D uncertain. The CDR3 runs 14 residues. V lost 5 bases and J lost 0, with 7 bases in between.

This clonotype was detected many times. The chain uses TRBV7-2 and TRBJ2-7, with unresolved D. The V gene's germline CDR1 is SGHTA and CDR2 FQGNSA. Trimming shortened V by 3 bases and J by 2 bases, and 2 bases separated the two germline ends. The CDR3 sequence is 11 residues long. The CDR3 spells CASSFAYEQYF. CDR3 nucleotide sequence: TGTGCCAGCAGCTTTGCCTACGAGCAGTACTTC.

This clonotype was seen only a few times. J is TRBJ2-1 and V is TRBV6-1; 9 bases match TRBD2. Trimming took 6 bases from V and 7 from J; bases not matched to a gene: 7. The CDR3 is 14 amino acids. Germline V gene lookup returns CDR1 MNHNS and CDR2 SASEGT. CDR3 sequence reads: CASRWREGQNEQFF. Here the CDR3 DNA reads TGTGCCAGCAGGTGGCGGGAGGGCCAAAATGAGCAGTTCTTC.

This clonotype has at least ten counts. The CDR3 bases are TGCGCCAGCAACGGGTACGGGCAGCGCACAGATACGCAGTATTTT. This gives the protein CASNGYGQRTDTQYF. The chain employs TRBV5-1 and TRBJ2-3; D ambiguous. CDR1 and CDR2 (germline): SGHRS, YFSETQ. This CDR3 is 15 amino acids long. V dropped 6 bases and J dropped 1 base, with 15 bases sitting between them.

This clonotype was observed many times. The rearrangement joins TRBV6-6 to TRBJ1-6; no definite D call. Germline CDR1 MNHNY, CDR2 SVGAGI (reference sequence). Trimming shortened V by 0 bases and J by 9 bases, and 0 bases separated the two germline ends. This CDR3 has 11 residues. CDR3 region: CASSYSSPLHF. CDR3 bases: TGTGCCAGCAGTTACTCTTCACCCCTCCACTTT.

This clonotype was recorded a few times. CDR3 in amino acids: CASRPPGPDTQYF. The CDR3 nucleotides read TGTGCCTCCCGGCCCCCAGGGCCAGATACGCAGTATTTT. V is TRBV6-5 and J is TRBJ2-3, with D possibly matching TRBD1 (5 bases). The CDR3 consists of 13 residues. V was clipped by 11 bases and J by 4 bases, with 16 bases between them. CDR1 and CDR2 from the germline V gene are MNHEY and SVGAGI.

The chain couples TRBV6-1 to TRBJ1-1; a possible D gene is TRBD1 (6 bases). V was cut by 2 bases and J by 6 bases, with 7 bases left in between. The CDR3 spans 12 residues. The V gene's germline CDR1 is MNHNS and CDR2 SASEGT. CDR3 in DNA: TGTGCCAGCAGTGAAAGGGGGGCTGAAGCTTTCTTT. This sequence encodes CASSERGAEAFF.

This clonotype has more than one count but fewer than ten. The V and J genes are TRBV12-3 or TRBV12-4 and TRBJ2-5, with 7 bases fitting TRBD1. The CDR3 has 14 residues. The J segment lost 2 bases and the V segment lost 3 bases, leaving 3 bases of the junction unmatched. CDR3 nucleotide sequence: TGTGCCAGCAGTTTCAGGGACAGACAAGAGACCCAGTACTTC. It is translated as CASSFRDRQETQYF.

In its sample, this clonotype was seen many times. The rearrangement links TRBV6-5 to TRBJ1-1; 7 bases align to TRBD1. The CDR3 is 13 residues long. V shed 7 bases and J 4 bases; nucleotides not matched to a gene: 6. The germline V gene encodes CDR1 MNHEY and CDR2 SVGAGI. The CDR3: CASTVQGFTEAFF. CDR3 bases: TGTGCCAGCACCGTACAGGGGTTCACTGAAGCTTTCTTT.

The genes are TRBV29-1 and TRBJ2-7, with unresolved D. Germline assignment: CDR1 SQVTM and CDR2 ANQGSEA. V was pared by 3 bases and J by 5 bases, with 14 bases between. The CDR3 totals 13 residues. The CDR3 DNA is TGCAGCGTTGAGGGCTATCTCGGCGACGAGCAGTACTTC. Residues: CSVEGYLGDEQYF.

Many counts were recorded for this clonotype. The chain uses TRBV7-2 and TRBJ2-1; D not certain. Germline V gives CDR1 SGHTA, CDR2 FQGNSA. There are 11 residues in the CDR3. The V end lost 2 bases, the J end lost 6 bases, and 2 bases lay between the germline ends. CDR3: CASSLLNEQFF. For the CDR3, the DNA is TGTGCCAGCAGCTTACTCAATGAGCAGTTCTTC.

This clonotype has at least ten counts. The gene calls are TRBV4-3 and TRBJ2-3; TRBD1 matches 9 bases. Per germline, CDR1 LGHNA and CDR2 YSLEER. J gave up 6 bases and V 4 bases, and 11 bases lay outside the gene matches. The CDR3 extends over 16 amino acids. CDR3 DNA: TGCGCCAGCAGCCGAGGACAGGGGCGAATTGAGGATACGCAGTATTTT. This codes for CASSRGQGRIEDTQYF.

This chain joins TRBV4-2 and TRBJ2-3; 11 nucleotides match TRBD1. CDR1 and CDR2 (germline): LGHNA, YNFKEQ. The CDR3 spans 16 residues. V was pared by 1 base and J by 4 bases, with 4 bases of the junction left unmatched. CDR3 bases: TGTGCCAGCAGCCAAGGAGGGACAGGGGGTGCAGATACGCAGTATTTT. This sequence encodes CASSQGGTGGADTQYF.

A few counts support this clonotype. The V and J genes are TRBV20-1 and TRBJ2-2; 8 bases align to TRBD1. CDR1 and CDR2 from the germline V gene are DFQATT and SNEGSKA (reference sequence). The trim removed 6 bases at V and 5 bases at J, leaving 8 bases unmatched. The CDR3 runs 14 residues. The CDR3 region is CSAPTGVKTGELFF. CDR3 nucleotides: TGCAGTGCCCCGACAGGGGTCAAAACCGGGGAGCTGTTTTTT.

This clonotype was seen repeatedly, ten times or more. The chain employs TRBV4-1 and TRBJ2-4; tentatively, D is TRBD2 (7 bases). The V gene lost 0 bases and the J gene lost 8 bases, with 14 bases spanning the gap. This CDR3 has 15 amino acids. CDR1 and CDR2 (germline): MGHRA, YSYEKL. CDR3 amino acids: CASSQDRQGRDIQYF. In DNA form, the CDR3 reads TGCGCCAGCAGCCAAGATAGGCAGGGGAGGGACATTCAGTACTTC.

This clonotype showed up just a few times. The J gene is TRBJ1-1, the V gene TRBV30; D ambiguous. This CDR3 comprises 15 residues. V gave up 3 bases and J gave up 5 bases, with 19 bases separating them. Germline CDR1 is GTSNPN and CDR2 is SVGIG (reference sequence). The CDR3 loop is CAWREMRHPGTEAFF. CDR3 coding DNA: TGTGCCTGGAGGGAAATGAGGCACCCTGGGACTGAAGCTTTCTTT.

The sample holds a few counts of this clonotype. The V and J genes are TRBV25-1 and TRBJ2-1, with unresolved D. CDR3 length equals 11 residues. Germline assignment: CDR1 MGHDK and CDR2 SYGVNS. V was clipped by 6 bases and J by 8 bases, with 8 bases between them. Written as DNA, the CDR3 is TGTGCCAGCAGGGCAATAGATGAGCAGTTCTTC. It codes for CASRAIDEQFF.

A few counts support this clonotype. The chain recombines TRBV4-3 with TRBJ2-2; possibly TRBD2 for D (6 bases). The CDR3 has 14 amino acids. The germline V gene has CDR1 LGHNA and CDR2 YSLEER. V shed 4 bases and J shed 6 bases, with 12 bases lying between them. CDR3 amino acids: CASSRATGAGELFF. In nucleotides, the CDR3 is TGCGCCAGCAGCCGGGCGACGGGGGCCGGGGAGCTGTTTTTT.

This clonotype appeared many times. V is TRBV30 and J is TRBJ2-5, with D tentatively TRBD1 or TRBD2 (5 bases each). From germline, CDR1 is GTSNPN and CDR2 SVGIG (reference sequence). Trimming stripped 3 bases from V and 3 bases from J, with 11 bases between. The CDR3 consists of 13 residues. The CDR3 loop reads CAWRPWGKETQYF. CDR3 sequence (DNA): TGTGCCTGGAGGCCCTGGGGGAAAGAGACCCAGTACTTC.

The sample holds a few counts of this clonotype. This chain connects TRBV11-3 to TRBJ2-4; tentative D call: TRBD1 (5 bases). The V end lost 3 bases, the J end lost 10 bases, and 22 bases lay between the germline ends. From germline, CDR1 is SGHNT and CDR2 YENEEA. This CDR3 is 16 amino acids long. The DNA of the CDR3 is TGTGCCAGCAGCTTGATTAGCCCCAGGGTACCCAGAATTCAGTACTTC. Its protein product is CASSLISPRVPRIQYF. Full variable domain (missing parts from reference TRBV11-3 and TRBJ2-4): EAGVVQSPRYKIIEKKQPVAFWCNPISGHNTLYWYLQNLGQGPELLIRYENEEAVDDSQLPKDRFSAERLKGVDSTLKIQPAELGDSAVYLCASSLISPRVPRIQYFGAGTRLSVL.

There are a few counts of this clonotype. The chain couples TRBV5-6 to TRBJ2-1; TRBD2 agrees at 7 bases. The CDR3 extends over 15 amino acids. The J segment lost 6 bases and the V segment lost 4 bases, leaving 10 bases of the junction unmatched. Germline V lookup: CDR1 SGHDT, CDR2 YYEEEE. The CDR3 DNA sequence: TGTGCCAGCAGCAAAGGACTAGTTTTGGTCAATGAGCAGTTCTTC. As protein: CASSKGLVLVNEQFF.

This chain connects TRBV12-3 or TRBV12-4 to TRBJ2-1; the match to TRBD2 covers 8 bases. The CDR3 extends over 13 amino acids. Trimming took 6 bases from V and 9 from J; bases not matched to a gene: 7. The CDR3, as DNA: TGTGCCAGCAGCAAGCGGGAGTCAAGTGAGCAGTTCTTC. This codes for CASSKRESSEQFF.

In its sample, this clonotype was seen many times. This sequence joins TRBV7-2 and TRBJ1-5; the D gene is possibly TRBD1 (5 bases). Germline V gene sequence: CDR1 SGHTA, CDR2 FQGNSA. This CDR3 comprises 15 residues. V was shortened by 1 base and J by 2 bases, with 9 bases between the two germline ends. CDR3 in amino acids: CASSLGGFGNQPQHF. DNA for the CDR3: TGTGCCAGCAGCTTAGGGGGGTTTGGCAATCAGCCCCAGCATTTT. The whole variable domain, filled in from reference TRBV7-2 and TRBJ1-5, reads GAGVSQSPSNKVTEKGKDVELRCDPISGHTALYWYRQSLGQGLEFLIYFQGNSAPDKSGLPSDRFSAERTGGSVSTLTIQRTQQEDSAVYLCASSLGGFGNQPQHFGDGTRLSIL.

This clonotype was seen a handful of times. The chain employs TRBV6-5 and TRBJ2-5; D not certain. This CDR3 comprises 14 residues. Germline V gene sequence: CDR1 MNHEY, CDR2 SVGAGI. V was clipped by 1 base and J by 1 base, with 7 bases between them. The chain's CDR3 is CASSYLGPQETQYF. The CDR3 DNA follows: TGTGCCAGCAGTTACTTAGGGCCCCAAGAGACCCAGTACTTC.

In nucleotides, the CDR3 is TGTGCCAGCAGCCACGGACGGAGCCAAGAGACCCAGTACTTC. The encoded protein is CASSHGRSQETQYF. The chain recombines TRBV4-2 with TRBJ2-5; D unclear. The CDR3 contains 14 residues. V was shortened by 3 bases and J by 1 base, with 9 bases between the two germline ends. Germline CDR1 LGHNA, CDR2 YNFKEQ.

The chain joins TRBV7-2 to TRBJ2-7, with 10 positions matching TRBD2. The CDR3 is 18 residues long. The junction had 9 bases not matched to a gene; V was cut back by 1 base and J by 0 bases. Looked up from germline, CDR1 is SGHTA and CDR2 is FQGNSA. The CDR3 DNA follows: TGTGCCAGCAGCTTAGTTACTAGCGGGATAACACGCTCCTACGAGCAGTACTTC. Its protein is CASSLVTSGITRSYEQYF.

This clonotype was counted at least ten times. The CDR3 region is CASSLVGTGSLNEQFF. The CDR3 coding sequence is TGTGCCAGCAGCTTGGTCGGGACAGGGTCTTTGAATGAGCAGTTCTTC. The V and J genes are TRBV5-6 and TRBJ2-1; 9 nucleotides align to TRBD1. V was clipped by 0 bases and J by 7 bases; unmatched bases: 8. The CDR3 is 16 residues long. Per the germline V gene, CDR1 is SGHDT and CDR2 is YYEEEE.

The chain employs TRBV4-3 and TRBJ2-3, with D maybe TRBD1 (7 bases). This CDR3 comprises 16 residues. Trimming left V 4 bases short and J 0 bases short, with 14 bases between. Germline V gives CDR1 LGHNA, CDR2 YSLEER. CDR3 nucleotides: TGCGCCAGCAGCCCCCAGGGGGGACCTAGCACAGATACGCAGTATTTT. This encodes CASSPQGGPSTDTQYF.